These 31 T cell receptor beta chains originate from one sample sequenced in a study of blood T cell repertoires in COVID-19. Generated by immunoSEQ multiplex PCR, the TCRdb table keeps only in-frame clones and is missing some. The sample includes 100,000 to 150,000 clones, approximately 85% seen only once; the top ten take under 3.5%. Sequencing was done on a sample of peripheral blood. The origin of the receptors is a woman of 80 years or more with COVID-19, enrolled during active disease.

The chain uses TRBV18 and TRBJ1-6; the match to TRBD1 covers 8 bases. Germline V lookup: CDR1 KGHSH, CDR2 LQKENI. This CDR3 region has 15 residues. V was clipped by 5 bases and J by 5 bases; unmatched bases: 5. CDR3 sequence reads: CASSGSTGDNSPLHF. CDR3 sequence (DNA): TGTGCCAGCTCAGGATCGACAGGGGATAATTCACCCCTCCACTTT.

The chain links TRBV6-6 to TRBJ1-3; the D is unclear. V lost 3 bases and J lost 0, with 6 bases in between. Germline values: CDR1 MNHNY, CDR2 SVGAGI (reference sequence). The CDR3 is 14 residues long. CDR3 residues: CASSYGDSGNTIYF. CDR3 DNA sequence: TGTGCCAGCAGTTATGGAGACTCTGGAAACACCATATATTTT.

The V gene is TRBV5-4, the J gene TRBJ1-6; 9 bases agree with TRBD1. The CDR3 totals 16 residues. Trimming removed 3 bases from V and 5 bases from J; junction bases left unmatched: 6. Germline CDR1 and CDR2: SGHNT and YYREEE (reference sequence). CDR3 loop: CASSSTQGAHNSPLHF. DNA of the CDR3: TGTGCCAGCAGCTCAACACAGGGGGCCCATAATTCACCCCTCCACTTT.

The chain carries TRBV29-1 and TRBJ2-7; 10 nucleotides match TRBD1. This CDR3 has 13 amino acids. The V segment lost 1 base and the J segment 8 bases; nucleotides outside the gene matches: 5. Germline-derived CDR1 and CDR2 are SQVTM and ANQGSEA. CDR3 protein: CSVEASDRGKQYF. In DNA, the CDR3 is TGCAGCGTTGAAGCCTCGGACAGGGGGAAGCAGTACTTC.

This sequence joins TRBV4-3 and TRBJ1-1, with D possibly being TRBD1 (5 bases). The V gene lost 1 base and the J gene lost 4 bases, with 10 bases spanning the gap. There are 14 residues in the CDR3. The germline V gene encodes CDR1 LGHNA and CDR2 YSLEER. In nucleotides, the CDR3 is TGCGCCAGCAGCCAAGTAGGGGCGCGCACTGAAGCTTTCTTT. This sequence encodes CASSQVGARTEAFF.

J is TRBJ1-4 and V is TRBV9; D is perhaps TRBD1 (5 bases). The V gene lost 3 bases and the J gene lost 2 bases, with 14 bases spanning the gap. Germline CDR1 reads SGDLS; CDR2 reads YYNGEE. CDR3 length: 16 amino acids. The CDR3 protein is CASSAPRGSTNEKLFF. CDR3 DNA: TGTGCCAGCAGCGCTCCTCGGGGGTCTACTAATGAAAAACTGTTTTTT.

This chain uses TRBV27 with TRBJ2-1, with 10 nucleotides matching TRBD2. Germline trimming cut 3 bases from V and 9 bases from J; bases unmatched to any gene: 11. The germline V gene encodes CDR1 MNHEY and CDR2 SMNVEV (reference sequence). This CDR3 has 16 amino acids. Here the CDR3 DNA reads TGTGCCAGCAGTTTCCCCTCAGGAGCGGGAGGGGGTGAGCAGTTCTTC. Amino acids: CASSFPSGAGGGEQFF.

CDR3 coding DNA: TGTGCCAGCAGAACAGGGGAGGCTGAAAAACTGTTTTTT. Its protein is CASRTGEAEKLFF. The V call is TRBV7-2, the J call TRBJ1-4, with TRBD1 matching 7 bases. CDR3 length: 13 residues. Germline V CDR1 and CDR2: SGHTA, FQGNSA. Trimming took 6 bases from V and 7 from J; bases not matched to a gene: 5. Full variable domain (remainder filled in from reference TRBV7-2 and TRBJ1-4): GAGVSQSPSNKVTEKGKDVELRCDPISGHTALYWYRQSLGQGLEFLIYFQGNSAPDKSGLPSDRFSAERTGGSVSTLTIQRTQQEDSAVYLCASRTGEAEKLFFGSGTQLSVL.

The V call is TRBV3-1 (or the pseudogene TRBV3-2), the J call TRBJ1-6; D uncertain. CDR1 and CDR2 from the germline V gene are LGHDT and YNNKEL (reference sequence). The V and J ends lost 4 bases and 5 bases respectively, with 6 bases between them. This CDR3 contains 13 residues. Written as DNA, the CDR3 is TGTGCCAGCAGCCGCTCGGATAATTCACCCCTCCACTTT. Its protein product is CASSRSDNSPLHF.

The chain employs TRBV18 and TRBJ2-2; a possible D gene is TRBD2 (6 bases). Germline values: CDR1 KGHSH, CDR2 LQKENI. The CDR3 covers 17 residues. V gave up 0 bases and J gave up 1 base, with 12 bases separating them. The DNA of the CDR3 is TGTGCCAGCTCACCACCGGCTGGGAGGAGGAACACCGGGGAGCTGTTTTTT. It encodes CASSPPAGRRNTGELFF.

This clone was recorded a few times. This sequence joins TRBV7-2 and TRBJ2-5; a weak D match, TRBD2 (5 bases). CDR3 length equals 12 residues. CDR1 SGHTA and CDR2 FQGNSA come from the germline V gene. Trimming pared 5 bases from V and 10 bases from J, leaving 14 bases between. The CDR3 sequence: CASSPLPEVQYF. The DNA for the CDR3 is TGTGCCAGCAGCCCCCTTCCGGAGGTCCAGTACTTC.

This clone was seen only once. In DNA form, the CDR3 reads TGTGCCAGCAGTCGCCCGGGACAGAATAATTCACCCCTCCACTTT. Translated: CASSRPGQNNSPLHF. The V gene is TRBV2, the J gene TRBJ1-6; TRBD1 matches 7 bases. The CDR3 length is 15 residues. The germline gives CDR1 SNHLY, CDR2 FYNNEI. The V segment lost 5 bases and the J segment 5 bases; nucleotides outside the gene matches: 6.

This sequence joins TRBV7-8 and TRBJ2-1, with 11 nucleotides matching TRBD2. With V trimmed by 0 bases and J by 7 bases, 11 bases remained unmatched. Germline loops: CDR1 SGHVS, CDR2 FQNEAQ. The CDR3 totals 18 residues. CDR3 protein: CASSLAPGLAGGANEQFF. DNA for the CDR3: TGTGCCAGCAGCTTAGCCCCTGGCCTAGCGGGAGGAGCGAATGAGCAGTTCTTC.

This rearrangement joins TRBV28 to TRBJ2-1; TRBD2 matches 14 bases. V was clipped by 7 bases and J by 8 bases; unmatched bases: 7. The germline gives CDR1 MDHEN, CDR2 SYDVKM. This CDR3 comprises 15 residues. The CDR3, as DNA: TGTGCCAGCAACCTGGGACTAGCGGGAGTCTATGAGCAGTTCTTC. This gives the protein CASNLGLAGVYEQFF.

This rearrangement joins TRBV9 to TRBJ2-2; TRBD1 is a possible D gene (6 bases). This CDR3 has 15 residues. The germline CDR1 and CDR2 sequences are SGDLS and YYNGEE. V shed 2 bases and J shed 3 bases, with 11 bases lying between them. CDR3 nucleotide sequence: TGTGCCAGCAGCGTGGCCCCAGGGGACACCGGGGAGCTGTTTTTT. Protein: CASSVAPGDTGELFF.

This chain uses TRBV12-2 with TRBJ2-5; the table's D gene call, TRBD2, was not cross checked with the DNA. TRBV12-2 is given as a pseudogene. The CDR3 totals 17 residues. Here the CDR3 reads CASRPRVRRERQETQYF. The DNA of the CDR3 is TGTGCAAGTCGCCCCCGAGTTCGGCGGGAGAGGCAAGAGACCCAGTACTTC.

The chain carries TRBV18 and TRBJ2-7, with 10 bases aligning to TRBD2. The CDR3 runs to 14 residues. Germline V gene data show CDR1 as KGHSH and CDR2 as LQKENI. The junction had 0 bases not matched to a gene; V was cut back by 1 base and J by 3 bases. The CDR3 reads CASSPLAGGYEQYF. Written as DNA, the CDR3 is TGTGCCAGCTCACCACTAGCGGGAGGCTACGAGCAGTACTTC. Full variable domain (remainder filled in from reference TRBV18 and TRBJ2-7): NAGVMQNPRHLVRRRGQEARLRCSPMKGHSHVYWYRQLPEEGLKFMVYLQKENIIDESGMPKERFSAEFPKEGPSILRIQQVVRGDSAAYFCASSPLAGGYEQYFGPGTRLTVT.

J is TRBJ2-5 and V is TRBV7-3; TRBD2 might be the D (7 bases). The CDR3 extends over 15 amino acids. CDR1 is SGHTA, CDR2 FQGTGA, per germline. V shed 0 bases and J shed 1 base, with 9 bases lying between them. CDR3: CASSLTGGAQETQYF. The CDR3 nucleotides read TGTGCCAGCAGCTTAACAGGGGGGGCCCAAGAGACCCAGTACTTC.

The rearrangement links TRBV19 to TRBJ1-5; tentatively, D is TRBD1 (6 bases). Germline V lookup: CDR1 LNHDA, CDR2 SQIVND (reference sequence). Trimming cost V 0 bases and J 0 bases, with 6 bases left between them. The CDR3 is 15 residues long. This CDR3 reads CASSIDRGSNQPQHF. The DNA of the CDR3 is TGTGCCAGTAGTATAGACAGGGGTAGCAATCAGCCCCAGCATTTT.

This clone was recorded only once. The rearrangement joins TRBV5-1 to TRBJ1-1; the D gene is possibly TRBD1 (6 bases). Trimming shortened V by 4 bases and J by 1 base, and 8 bases separated the two germline ends. This CDR3 region has 13 residues. Germline V gene sequence: CDR1 SGHRS, CDR2 YFSETQ. The CDR3 region is CASSQGPNTEAFF. As DNA, the CDR3 is TGCGCCAGCAGCCAGGGGCCGAACACTGAAGCTTTCTTT.

The chain carries TRBV12-3 or TRBV12-4 and TRBJ1-2; 10 nucleotides agree with TRBD1. J was trimmed by 2 bases and V by 9 bases; bases with no gene match: 3. The CDR3 contains 13 residues. Here the CDR3 reads CASGTGVNYGYTF. The CDR3 nucleotides are TGTGCCAGTGGGACAGGGGTGAACTATGGCTACACCTTC.

The CDR3 DNA sequence: TGCGCCAGCAGTGAAGGGAGACCGACGGAAGGAAACACCATATATTTT. Residues: CASSEGRPTEGNTIYF. V and J are TRBV10-1 and TRBJ1-3, with D unresolved. V lost 3 bases and J lost 4, with 16 bases in between. Germline V gene lookup returns CDR1 WNHNN and CDR2 SYGVQD (reference sequence). The CDR3 runs to 16 residues.

The chain carries TRBV9 and TRBJ1-6, with TRBD1 identical over 8 bases. The V gene's germline CDR1 is SGDLS and CDR2 YYNGEE. Trimming cost V 0 bases and J 9 bases; bases outside gene matches: 5. The CDR3 runs to 15 residues. The DNA for the CDR3 is TGTGCCAGCAGCGTAGCAGGGGGCAGTTTTTCACCCCTCCACTTT. Protein product: CASSVAGGSFSPLHF.

This chain uses TRBV18 with TRBJ1-5, with D perhaps matching TRBD1 (6 bases). From germline, CDR1 is KGHSH and CDR2 LQKENI. This CDR3 comprises 13 residues. V lost 3 bases and J 9 bases, leaving 12 bases between the germline ends. The CDR3 here is CASSPAPQGPQHF. The CDR3 DNA is TGTGCCAGCTCACCCGCGCCACAGGGGCCCCAGCATTTT.

The gene calls are TRBV19 and TRBJ1-6; D is possibly TRBD1 (5 bases). The CDR3 consists of 14 residues. Germline lookup yields CDR1 LNHDA and CDR2 SQIVND (reference sequence). Trimming left V 6 bases short and J 6 bases short, with 12 bases between. The CDR3: CASRRQYGNSPLHF. The CDR3 DNA is TGTGCCAGTAGACGACAGTACGGTAATTCACCCCTCCACTTT. The full variable domain, in which reference TRBV19 and TRBJ1-6 provide the parts outside the CDR3, is DGGITQSPKYLFRKEGQNVTLSCEQNLNHDAMYWYRQDPGQGLRLIYYSQIVNDFQKGDIAEGYSVSREKKESFPLTVTSAQKNPTAFYLCASRRQYGNSPLHFGNGTRLTVT.

The chain joins TRBV28 to TRBJ1-2; weak D call: TRBD1 (6 bases). The V end lost 1 base, the J end lost 8 bases, and 17 bases lay between the germline ends. The CDR3 runs 15 residues. Germline lookup yields CDR1 MDHEN and CDR2 SYDVKM. CDR3 DNA: TGTGCCAGCAGTTTATCTGGGGGCCCCCGAGGCGGCTACACCTTC. Its translation: CASSLSGGPRGGYTF.

V is TRBV5-5 and J is TRBJ2-5; TRBD2 is a possible D gene (5 bases). Trimming took 4 bases from V and 1 from J, leaving 20 bases between them. Germline CDR1 SGHKS, CDR2 YYEKEE (reference sequence). CDR3 size: 17 residues. This CDR3 reads CASSREGVQSRQETQYF. CDR3 nucleotides: TGTGCCAGCAGCAGAGAGGGAGTCCAGTCCCGCCAAGAGACCCAGTACTTC.

The chain joins TRBV7-7 to TRBJ2-1; 7 bases map to TRBD2. The V segment lost 1 base and the J segment 4 bases; nucleotides outside the gene matches: 4. Germline V lookup: CDR1 SSHAT, CDR2 FNYEAQ (reference sequence). The CDR3 is 15 residues long. DNA for the CDR3: TGTGCCAGCAGCTTAGGGGAGGGGCGGTACAATGAGCAGTTCTTC. Translation gives CASSLGEGRYNEQFF.

The chain employs TRBV7-9 and TRBJ2-7, with 7 bases matching TRBD1. Germline V CDR1 and CDR2: SEHNR, FQNEAQ (reference sequence). V gave up 3 bases and J gave up 3 bases; unmatched junction bases: 5. This CDR3 has 14 amino acids. As DNA, the CDR3 is TGTGCCAGCAGCTTGGGGACAGTCGACTACGAGCAGTACTTC. It codes for CASSLGTVDYEQYF.

V is TRBV28 and J is TRBJ2-2; possibly TRBD2 for D (5 bases). Germline V gene lookup returns CDR1 MDHEN and CDR2 SYDVKM. The CDR3 covers 14 residues. The V and J ends lost 6 bases and 0 bases respectively, with 8 bases between them. The chain's CDR3 is CASRKRTNTGELFF. Here the CDR3 DNA reads TGTGCCAGCAGGAAGCGGACGAACACCGGGGAGCTGTTTTTT.

The gene calls are TRBV27 and TRBJ1-6; possible D gene TRBD1, 5 bases. Germline CDR1 reads MNHEY; CDR2 reads SMNVEV (reference sequence). The V gene lost 0 bases and the J gene lost 9 bases, with 9 bases spanning the gap. The CDR3 runs to 14 residues. The CDR3 region is CASSLSPGISPLHF. The CDR3 DNA follows: TGTGCCAGCAGTTTATCCCCAGGGATTTCACCCCTCCACTTT.